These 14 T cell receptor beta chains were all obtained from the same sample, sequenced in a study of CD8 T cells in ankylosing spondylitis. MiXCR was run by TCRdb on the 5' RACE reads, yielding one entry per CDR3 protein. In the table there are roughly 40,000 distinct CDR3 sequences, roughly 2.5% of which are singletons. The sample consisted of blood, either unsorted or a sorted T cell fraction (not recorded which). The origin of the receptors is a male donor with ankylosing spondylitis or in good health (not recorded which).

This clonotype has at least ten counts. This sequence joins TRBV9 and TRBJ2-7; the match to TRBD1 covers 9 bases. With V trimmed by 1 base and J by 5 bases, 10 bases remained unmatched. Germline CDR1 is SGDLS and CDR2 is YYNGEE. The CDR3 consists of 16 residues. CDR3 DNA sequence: TGTGCCAGCAGCGTAAGCCCAGTAACAGGGGGCCACGAGCAGTACTTC. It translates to CASSVSPVTGGHEQYF. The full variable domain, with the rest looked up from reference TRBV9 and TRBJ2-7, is DSGVTQTPKHLITATGQRVTLRCSPRSGDLSVYWYQQSLDQGLQFLIQYYNGEERAKGNILERFSAQQFPDLHSELNLSSLELGDSALYFCASSVSPVTGGHEQYFGPGTRLTVT.

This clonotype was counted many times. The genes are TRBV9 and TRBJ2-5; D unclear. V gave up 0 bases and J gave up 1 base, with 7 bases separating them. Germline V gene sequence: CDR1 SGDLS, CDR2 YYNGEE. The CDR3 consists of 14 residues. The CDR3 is CASSVGSSQETQYF. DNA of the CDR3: TGTGCCAGCAGCGTAGGGAGCAGCCAAGAGACCCAGTACTTC.

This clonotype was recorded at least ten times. The CDR3, as DNA: TGTGCCAGCAGCGTAGCTGTAGGCAGTACCTACGAGCAGTACTTC. As protein: CASSVAVGSTYEQYF. The rearrangement joins TRBV9 to TRBJ2-7; D remains unclear. Trimming took off 0 bases at V and 2 bases at J, with 12 bases between the two ends. The CDR3 loop spans 15 amino acids. Looked up from germline, CDR1 is SGDLS and CDR2 is YYNGEE.

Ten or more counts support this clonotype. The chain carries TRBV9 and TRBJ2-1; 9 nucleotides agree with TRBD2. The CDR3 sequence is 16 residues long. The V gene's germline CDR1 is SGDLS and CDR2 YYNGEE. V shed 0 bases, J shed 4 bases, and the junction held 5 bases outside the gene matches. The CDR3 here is CASSVVSLAGYNEQFF. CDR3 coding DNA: TGTGCCAGCAGCGTAGTGAGTCTAGCGGGGTACAATGAGCAGTTCTTC.

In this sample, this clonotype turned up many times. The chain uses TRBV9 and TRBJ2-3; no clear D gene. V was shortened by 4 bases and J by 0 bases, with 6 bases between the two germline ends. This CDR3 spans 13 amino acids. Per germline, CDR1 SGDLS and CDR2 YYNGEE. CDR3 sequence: CASSFRSTDTQYF. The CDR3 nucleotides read TGTGCCAGCAGCTTTCGGAGCACAGATACGCAGTATTTT.

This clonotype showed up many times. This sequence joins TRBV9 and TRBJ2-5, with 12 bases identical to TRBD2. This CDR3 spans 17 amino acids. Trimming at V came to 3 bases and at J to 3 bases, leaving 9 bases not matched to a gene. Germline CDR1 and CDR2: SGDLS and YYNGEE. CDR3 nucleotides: TGTGCCAGCAGCGGGGGTTTCGGACTAGCGGGAAAAGAGACCCAGTACTTC. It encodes CASSGGFGLAGKETQYF.

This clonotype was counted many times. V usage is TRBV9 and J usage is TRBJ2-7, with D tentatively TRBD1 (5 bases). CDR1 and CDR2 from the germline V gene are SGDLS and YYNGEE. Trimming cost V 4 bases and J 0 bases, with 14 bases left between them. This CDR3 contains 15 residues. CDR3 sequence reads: CASSKQDRSSYEQYF. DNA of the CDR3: TGTGCCAGCAGCAAACAGGACCGCAGCTCCTACGAGCAGTACTTC.

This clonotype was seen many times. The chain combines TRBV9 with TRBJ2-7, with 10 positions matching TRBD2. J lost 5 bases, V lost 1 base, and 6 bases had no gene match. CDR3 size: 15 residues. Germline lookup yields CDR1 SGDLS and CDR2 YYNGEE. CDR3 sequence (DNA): TGTGCCAGCAGCGTATCGGCTAGCGGGAGCAACGAGCAGTACTTC. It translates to CASSVSASGSNEQYF.

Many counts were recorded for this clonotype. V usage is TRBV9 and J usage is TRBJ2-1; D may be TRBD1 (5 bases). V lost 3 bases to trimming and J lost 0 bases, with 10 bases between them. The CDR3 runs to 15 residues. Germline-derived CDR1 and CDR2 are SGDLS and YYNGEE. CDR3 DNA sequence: TGTGCCAGCAGCGCTGACAGTTACTCCTACAATGAGCAGTTCTTC. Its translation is CASSADSYSYNEQFF. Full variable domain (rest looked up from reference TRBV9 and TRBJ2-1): DSGVTQTPKHLITATGQRVTLRCSPRSGDLSVYWYQQSLDQGLQFLIQYYNGEERAKGNILERFSAQQFPDLHSELNLSSLELGDSALYFCASSADSYSYNEQFFGPGTRLTVL.

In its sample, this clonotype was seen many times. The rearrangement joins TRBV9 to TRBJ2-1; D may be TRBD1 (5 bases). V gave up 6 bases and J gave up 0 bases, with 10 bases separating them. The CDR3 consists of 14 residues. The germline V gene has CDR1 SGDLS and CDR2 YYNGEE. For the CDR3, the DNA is TGTGCCAGCAAGCAGGGCAGCTCCTACAATGAGCAGTTCTTC. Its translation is CASKQGSSYNEQFF.

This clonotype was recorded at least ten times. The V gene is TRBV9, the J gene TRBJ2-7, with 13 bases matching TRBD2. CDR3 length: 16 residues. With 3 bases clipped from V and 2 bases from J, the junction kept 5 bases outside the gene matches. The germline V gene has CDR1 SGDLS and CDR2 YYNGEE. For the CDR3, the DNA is TGTGCCAGCAGCGCCGGGACTAGCGGGATTACCTACGAGCAGTACTTC. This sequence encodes CASSAGTSGITYEQYF.

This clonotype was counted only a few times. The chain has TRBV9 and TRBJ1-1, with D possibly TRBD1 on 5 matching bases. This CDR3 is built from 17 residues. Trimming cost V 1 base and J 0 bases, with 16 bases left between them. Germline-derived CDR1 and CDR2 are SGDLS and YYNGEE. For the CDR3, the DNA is TGTGCCAGCAGCGTAAATTCGGGGGGTGCGATGAACACTGAAGCTTTCTTT. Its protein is CASSVNSGGAMNTEAFF.

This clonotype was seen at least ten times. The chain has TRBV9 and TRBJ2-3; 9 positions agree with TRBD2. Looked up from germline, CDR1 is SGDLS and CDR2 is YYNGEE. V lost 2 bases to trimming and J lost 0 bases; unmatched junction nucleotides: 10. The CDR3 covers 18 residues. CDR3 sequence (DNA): TGTGCCAGCAGCGTGACCTGGACTAGCGCAACTAGCACAGATACGCAGTATTTT. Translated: CASSVTWTSATSTDTQYF.

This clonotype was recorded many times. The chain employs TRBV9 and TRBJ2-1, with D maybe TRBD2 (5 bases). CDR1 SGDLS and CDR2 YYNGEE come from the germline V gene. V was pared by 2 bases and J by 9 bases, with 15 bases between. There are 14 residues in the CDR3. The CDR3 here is CASSVPSAAGEQFF. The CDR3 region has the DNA TGTGCCAGCAGCGTCCCCTCAGCGGCCGGTGAGCAGTTCTTC.